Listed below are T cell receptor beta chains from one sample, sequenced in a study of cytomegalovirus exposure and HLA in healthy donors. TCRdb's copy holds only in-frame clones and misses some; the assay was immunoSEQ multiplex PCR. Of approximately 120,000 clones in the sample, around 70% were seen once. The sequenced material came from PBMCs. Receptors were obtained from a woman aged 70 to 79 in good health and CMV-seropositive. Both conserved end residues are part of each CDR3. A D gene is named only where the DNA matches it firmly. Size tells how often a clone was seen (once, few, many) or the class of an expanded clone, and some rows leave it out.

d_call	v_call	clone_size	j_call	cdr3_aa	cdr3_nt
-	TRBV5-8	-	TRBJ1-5	CASSLDRKDSNQPQHF	TGTGCCAGCAGCTTGGACAGGAAAGATAGCAATCAGCCCCAGCATTTT
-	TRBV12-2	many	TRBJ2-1	CASRVSGGAWVLTDNEQFF	TGTGCAAGTCGCGTTAGCGGGGGGGCCTGGGTGCTCACAGACAATGAGCAGTTCTTC
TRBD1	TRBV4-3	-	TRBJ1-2	CASSLGQGAVGYTF	TGCGCCAGCAGCTTAGGACAGGGGGCGGTTGGCTACACCTTC
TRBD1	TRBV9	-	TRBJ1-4	CASSVGTGTNEKLFF	TGTGCCAGCAGCGTGGGGACAGGAACTAATGAAAAACTGTTTTTT
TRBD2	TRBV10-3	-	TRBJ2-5	CAIRASGGAQETQYF	TGTGCCATCAGGGCTAGCGGGGGGGCCCAAGAGACCCAGTACTTC
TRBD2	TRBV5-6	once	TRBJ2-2	CASSLRVAGPGELFF	TGTGCCAGCAGCTTGAGGGTAGCGGGGCCGGGGGAGCTGTTTTTT
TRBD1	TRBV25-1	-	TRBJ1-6	CASSEGGRTGGAPLHF	TGTGCCAGCAGTGAGGGGGGACGCACAGGGGGGGCACCCCTCCACTTT
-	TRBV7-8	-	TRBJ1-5	CASSADRLNQPQHF	TGTGCCAGCAGCGCTGACAGGTTAAATCAGCCCCAGCATTTT
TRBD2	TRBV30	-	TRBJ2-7	CAWSGGKAGYYEQYF	TGTGCCTGGAGTGGAGGGAAAGCGGGATACTACGAGCAGTACTTC
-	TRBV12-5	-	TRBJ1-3	CASGLGGSGNTIYF	TGTGCTAGTGGTTTGGGAGGCTCTGGAAACACCATATATTTT
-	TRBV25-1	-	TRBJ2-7	CASSNRDEQYF	TGTGCCAGCAGTAACAGGGACGAGCAGTACTTC
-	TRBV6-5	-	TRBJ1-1	CASSYTLTGTEAFF	TGTGCCAGCAGTTACACCTTGACAGGCACTGAAGCTTTCTTT
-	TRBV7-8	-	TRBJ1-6	CASSLAGSYNSPLHF	TGTGCCAGCAGCTTAGCCGGCTCCTATAATTCACCCCTCCACTTT
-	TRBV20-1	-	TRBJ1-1	CSAGGDTEAFF	TGCAGTGCCGGAGGCGACACTGAAGCTTTCTTT
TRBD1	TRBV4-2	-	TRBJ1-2	CASSQDRGQGRGYTF	TGTGCCAGCAGCCAAGATAGGGGGCAGGGGAGGGGCTACACCTTC
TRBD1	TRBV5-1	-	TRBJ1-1	CASSLNRGSTEAFF	TGCGCCAGCAGCTTGAACAGGGGTAGCACTGAAGCTTTCTTT
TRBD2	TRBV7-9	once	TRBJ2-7	CASSPSGYEQYF	TGTGCCAGCAGTCCTAGCGGTTACGAGCAGTACTTC
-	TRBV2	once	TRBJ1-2	CASSDGDLGYGYTF	TGTGCCAGCAGTGACGGGGATCTTGGCTATGGCTACACCTTC
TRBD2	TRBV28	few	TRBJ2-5	CASTPSGGGQETQYF	TGTGCCAGCACTCCTAGCGGGGGGGGTCAAGAGACCCAGTACTTC
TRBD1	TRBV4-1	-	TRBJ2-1	CASSQVDRGTSNEQFF	TGCGCCAGCAGCCAGGTAGACAGGGGGACGTCCAATGAGCAGTTCTTC
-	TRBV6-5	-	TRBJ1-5	CASSYSRAGDQPQHF	TGTGCCAGCAGTTACAGCAGGGCGGGGGATCAGCCCCAGCATTTT
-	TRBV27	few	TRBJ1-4	CASSLSLAVDRYATNEKLFF	TGTGCCAGCAGTTTATCCCTCGCGGTAGATCGGTACGCAACTAATGAAAAACTGTTTTTT
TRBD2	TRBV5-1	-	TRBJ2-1	CASSLAGTMDEQFF	TGCGCCAGCAGCTTGGCGGGGACTATGGATGAGCAGTTCTTC
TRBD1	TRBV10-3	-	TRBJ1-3	CAIRGQGRENTIYF	TGTGCCATCAGAGGACAGGGTAGGGAAAACACCATATATTTT
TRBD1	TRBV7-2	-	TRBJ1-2	CASSLQGADGYTF	TGTGCCAGCAGTTTACAGGGGGCGGATGGCTACACCTTC
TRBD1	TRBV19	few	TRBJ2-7	CASSSSPTGGEQYF	TGTGCCAGTAGTTCATCCCCTACAGGGGGCGAGCAGTACTTC
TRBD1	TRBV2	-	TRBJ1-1	CASITGGAGTEAFF	TGTGCCAGCATTACAGGGGGCGCAGGCACTGAAGCTTTCTTT
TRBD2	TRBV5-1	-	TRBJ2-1	CASSLGMGSGGEQFF	TGCGCCAGCAGCTTGGGAATGGGTAGCGGGGGGGAGCAGTTCTTC
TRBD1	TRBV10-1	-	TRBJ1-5	CASSEGAGGQPQHF	TGCGCCAGCAGTGAGGGGGCAGGGGGTCAGCCCCAGCATTTT
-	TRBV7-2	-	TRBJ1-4	CASSLIPGRGEKLFF	TGTGCCAGCAGCTTGATTCCGGGGAGGGGTGAAAAACTGTTTTTT
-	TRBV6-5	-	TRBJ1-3	CASSYSYVSSGNTIYF	TGTGCCAGCAGTTACTCGTACGTGAGCTCTGGAAACACCATATATTTT
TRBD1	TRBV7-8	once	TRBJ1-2	CASSWRTGMSGYTF	TGTGCCAGCAGCTGGAGGACAGGGATGAGTGGCTACACCTTC
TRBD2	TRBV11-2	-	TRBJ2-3	CASSLDPGTSPINF	TGTGCCAGCAGCTTAGATCCAGGGACTAGCCCCATAAATTTT
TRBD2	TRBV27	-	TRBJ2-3	CASSFGGGDTQYF	TGTGCCAGCAGTTTCGGGGGGGGAGATACGCAGTATTTT
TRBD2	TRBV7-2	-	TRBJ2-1	CASSRPGTSGENEQFF	TGTGCCAGCAGCCGACCTGGGACTAGCGGGGAAAATGAGCAGTTCTTC
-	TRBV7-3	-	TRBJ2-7	CASSLGRSYEQYF	TGTGCCAGCAGCTTAGGGAGATCCTACGAGCAGTACTTC
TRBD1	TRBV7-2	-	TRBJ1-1	CASTPAGTGNTEAFF	TGTGCCAGCACCCCAGCCGGGACAGGGAACACTGAAGCTTTCTTT
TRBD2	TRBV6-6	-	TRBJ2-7	CASSYSSSGGYEQYF	TGTGCCAGCAGTTACTCTTCTAGCGGGGGTTACGAGCAGTACTTC